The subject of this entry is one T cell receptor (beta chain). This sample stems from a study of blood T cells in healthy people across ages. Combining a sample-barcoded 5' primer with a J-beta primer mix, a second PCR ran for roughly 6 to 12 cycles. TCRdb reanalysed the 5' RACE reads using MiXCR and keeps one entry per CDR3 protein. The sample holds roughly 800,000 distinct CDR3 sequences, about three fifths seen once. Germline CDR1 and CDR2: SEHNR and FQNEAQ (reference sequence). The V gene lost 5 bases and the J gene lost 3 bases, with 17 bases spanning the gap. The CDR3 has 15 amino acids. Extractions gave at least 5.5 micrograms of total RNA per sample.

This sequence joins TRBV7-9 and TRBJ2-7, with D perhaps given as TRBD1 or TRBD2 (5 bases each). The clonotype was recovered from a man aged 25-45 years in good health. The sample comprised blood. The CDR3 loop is CASSPGTLWDYEQYF. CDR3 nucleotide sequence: TGTGCCAGCAGCCCCGGGACCCTATGGGACTACGAGCAGTACTTC.